This T cell receptor beta chain was observed in a study of blood T cell repertoires in COVID-19. About the study: Samples taken during acute and convalescent COVID-19 were collected in the United States, Italy and Spain.

Residents of about two dozen US areas, aged about 18 to 95 years, made up the participants. Cohort assignment relied on participant-reported clinical history. Method: immunoSEQ multiplex PCR; TCRdb's copy keeps in-frame clones and lacks some. The sample holds about 210,000 clones; roughly four fifths are singletons and the top ten take about 9%. Germline V gene lookup returns CDR1 MNHEY and CDR2 SMNVEV (reference sequence). J lost 4 bases, V lost 9 bases, and 8 bases had no gene match. This CDR3 spans 13 amino acids. The clonotype comes from a man aged 40-49 years who had recovered from COVID-19. The J gene is TRBJ2-7, the V gene TRBV27; 8 bases line up with TRBD1. Input material: PBMCs or T cells enriched from blood (not recorded which). The CDR3 nucleotides read TGTGCCAGTAGGAGGACAGGGAGTTACGAGCAGTACTTC. It translates to CASRRTGSYEQYF.